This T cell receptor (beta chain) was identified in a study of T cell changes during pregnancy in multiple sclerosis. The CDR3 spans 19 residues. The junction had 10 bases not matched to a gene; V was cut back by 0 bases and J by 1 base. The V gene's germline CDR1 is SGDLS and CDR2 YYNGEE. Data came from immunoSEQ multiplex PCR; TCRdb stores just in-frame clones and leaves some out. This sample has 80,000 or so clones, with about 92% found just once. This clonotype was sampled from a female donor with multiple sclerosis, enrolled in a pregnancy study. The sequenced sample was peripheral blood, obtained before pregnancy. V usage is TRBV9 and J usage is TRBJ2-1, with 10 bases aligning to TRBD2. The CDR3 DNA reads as TGTGCCAGCAGCGTAGATGCTAGCGGGGGACCCTCATCCTACAATGAGCAGTTCTTC. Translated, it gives CASSVDASGGPSSYNEQFF.